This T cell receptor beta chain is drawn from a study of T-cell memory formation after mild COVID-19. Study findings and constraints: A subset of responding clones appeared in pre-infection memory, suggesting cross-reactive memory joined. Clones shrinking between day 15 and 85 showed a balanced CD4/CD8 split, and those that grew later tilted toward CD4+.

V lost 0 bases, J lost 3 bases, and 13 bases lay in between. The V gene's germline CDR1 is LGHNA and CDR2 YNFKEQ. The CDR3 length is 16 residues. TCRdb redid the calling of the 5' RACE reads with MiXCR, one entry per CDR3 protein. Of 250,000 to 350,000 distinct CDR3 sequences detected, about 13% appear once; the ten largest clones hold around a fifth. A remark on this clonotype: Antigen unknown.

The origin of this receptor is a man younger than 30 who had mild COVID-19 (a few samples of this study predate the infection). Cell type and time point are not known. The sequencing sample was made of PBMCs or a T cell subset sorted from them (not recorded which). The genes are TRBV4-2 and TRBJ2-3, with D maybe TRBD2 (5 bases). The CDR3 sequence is CASSQESLVVTDTQYF. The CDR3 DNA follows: TGTGCCAGCAGCCAAGAGTCACTAGTTGTTACAGATACGCAGTATTTT.